The present TCR beta chain was sequenced within a study of blood T cells in healthy people across ages. Combining a sample-barcoded 5' primer with a J-beta primer mix, a second PCR ran for roughly 7 to 11 cycles. From the 5' RACE reads, TCRdb called clonotypes with MiXCR, one entry per CDR3 protein. The sample lists fewer than 800,000 distinct CDR3 sequences, around a quarter seen once, with 9% to 9.5% in the top ten. The CDR3 is 16 amino acids. The germline V and J ends were trimmed by 1 base and 4 bases, with 11 bases remaining between them. Looked up from germline, CDR1 is LNHNV and CDR2 is YYDKDF (reference sequence). Every donor contributed roughly 10 milliliters of peripheral blood by blood draw. This clonotype was found a few times. The same specimen was also included in a second study, on T cells of mothers and their children. In that study: In cDNA synthesis, all of the extracted RNA was used at roughly 1.5 ug per 15 ul.

The chain couples TRBV15 to TRBJ2-6; D remains ambiguous. This sequence was found in a boy between 10 and 17 years old in good health. The sample consisted of blood. The CDR3 sequence is CATSRVRVLGANVLTF. The CDR3 DNA sequence: TGTGCCACCAGCAGAGTAAGGGTTCTCGGGGCCAACGTCCTGACTTTC.